One sample yielded the 22 T cell receptor beta chains listed below, sequenced in a study of T cells after yellow fever vaccination. TCRdb called the 5' RACE reads again in MiXCR, with one record for every CDR3 protein. The table shows about 350,000 distinct CDR3 sequences, with approximately 8% occurring only once. This sample comprised PBMCs, obtained about 49 days after the first yellow fever vaccination. These receptors were taken from a man aged 18 to 30 who received the YFV17D yellow fever vaccine.

At least ten counts were recorded for this clonotype. The chain uses TRBV6-1 and TRBJ2-3, with a weak D call TRBD2 (6 bases). Between the trimmed V and J ends, which lost 0 bases and 6 bases, there was a span of 10 bases. Germline CDR1 reads MNHNS; CDR2 reads SASEGT. The length of the CDR3 is 14 residues. As DNA, the CDR3 is TGTGCCAGCAGTGAAGCTGGGGGGTTGGATACGCAGTATTTT. Translating it yields CASSEAGGLDTQYF.

The V and J genes are TRBV5-1 and TRBJ1-1, with D unclear. In germline, CDR1 is SGHRS, CDR2 YFSETQ. There are 13 residues in the CDR3. Trimming cost V 1 base and J 4 bases, with 8 bases left between them. In DNA form, the CDR3 reads TGCGCCAGCAGCTTGAGTGCCCCCACTGAAGCTTTCTTT. Translation gives CASSLSAPTEAFF.

The chain joins TRBV5-4 to TRBJ2-5; TRBD1 agrees at 10 bases. V shed 5 bases and J 2 bases; nucleotides not matched to a gene: 6. There are 15 residues in the CDR3. Germline V gene sequence: CDR1 SGHNT, CDR2 YYREEE (reference sequence). In DNA, the CDR3 is TGTGCCAGCAGATCAAGGACAGGGGGGCAAGAGACCCAGTACTTC. As protein: CASRSRTGGQETQYF.

The chain carries TRBV14 and TRBJ1-1; 7 bases agree with TRBD1. This CDR3 region has 14 residues. CDR1 and CDR2 from the germline V gene are SGHDN and FVKESK. J was trimmed by 11 bases and V by 0 bases; bases with no gene match: 9. CDR3 nucleotide sequence: TGTGCCAGCAGCCAAGATTTAAGGGGGCGCGGGGCTTTCTTT. The encoded protein is CASSQDLRGRGAFF.

This clonotype was seen more than once but under ten times. The rearrangement links TRBV27 to TRBJ2-2; 11 nucleotides agree with TRBD2. J lost 6 bases, V lost 6 bases, and 12 bases had no gene match. The CDR3 runs to 17 residues. Per germline, CDR1 MNHEY and CDR2 SMNVEV (reference sequence). This chain's CDR3 is CASRVTLAGGRPGELFF. The CDR3 coding sequence is TGTGCCAGCAGGGTAACCTTAGCGGGGGGGCGCCCCGGGGAGCTGTTTTTT.

V and J are TRBV20-1 and TRBJ2-4, with a tentative D call TRBD1 (6 bases). The CDR3 covers 16 residues. Germline V lookup: CDR1 DFQATT, CDR2 SNEGSKA (reference sequence). Trimming shortened V by 1 base and J by 8 bases, and 21 bases separated the two germline ends. The CDR3 region has the DNA TGCAGTGCTAGAGCAACCAAGGACAGCCTGGGAGACATTCAGTACTTC. Protein sequence: CSARATKDSLGDIQYF.

The gene calls are TRBV27 and TRBJ1-1; D perhaps matches TRBD1 (6 bases). CDR1 and CDR2 (germline): MNHEY, SMNVEV (reference sequence). Trimming shortened V by 6 bases and J by 3 bases, and 14 bases separated the two germline ends. The CDR3 has 14 amino acids. CDR3 loop: CASRFLGGDTEAFF. The CDR3 DNA reads as TGTGCCAGCAGGTTTTTAGGGGGGGACACTGAAGCTTTCTTT.

This clonotype was observed a few times. The chain has TRBV7-9 and TRBJ2-2; the D gene is possibly TRBD2 (6 bases). V was cut by 7 bases and J by 0 bases, with 12 bases left in between. The germline gives CDR1 SEHNR, CDR2 FQNEAQ (reference sequence). CDR3 length: 15 amino acids. CDR3 region: CASTGGLTNTGELFF. CDR3 coding DNA: TGTGCCAGCACCGGGGGACTGACGAACACCGGGGAGCTGTTTTTT.

V usage is TRBV5-1 and J usage is TRBJ2-7, with TRBD1 matching 8 bases. Germline-derived CDR1 and CDR2 are SGHRS and YFSETQ. The junction had 8 bases not matched to a gene; V was cut back by 3 bases and J by 3 bases. This CDR3 comprises 15 residues. In DNA form, the CDR3 reads TGCGCCAGCAGCTCGTTGGGGACAGGCCTCTACGAGCAGTACTTC. It codes for CASSSLGTGLYEQYF.

The chain joins TRBV7-9 to TRBJ1-1; D gene unclear. V was shortened by 4 bases and J by 8 bases, with 8 bases between the two germline ends. There are 11 residues in the CDR3. The V gene's germline CDR1 is SEHNR and CDR2 FQNEAQ (reference sequence). CDR3 amino acids: CASSSTGEAFF. DNA of the CDR3: TGTGCCAGCAGCTCAACGGGCGAAGCTTTCTTT. The full variable domain, rest sourced from reference TRBV7-9 and TRBJ1-1, is DTGVSQNPRHKITKRGQNVTFRCDPISEHNRLYWYRQTLGQGPEFLTYFQNEAQLEKSRLLSDRFSAERPKGSFSTLEIQRTEQGDSAMYLCASSSTGEAFFGQGTRLTVV.

The table lists this clonotype with a few counts. The chain couples TRBV7-8 to TRBJ1-4; D is undetermined. Germline values: CDR1 SGHVS, CDR2 FQNEAQ. The V end lost 2 bases, the J end lost 3 bases, and 13 bases lay between the germline ends. This CDR3 region has 16 residues. The CDR3 nucleotides are TGTGCCAGCAGCTTATATCCCCAGGCGCCTAATGAAAAACTGTTTTTT. Its protein is CASSLYPQAPNEKLFF.

There are many counts of this clonotype. J is TRBJ1-2 and V is TRBV28; TRBD1 might be the D (5 bases). Germline assignment: CDR1 MDHEN and CDR2 SYDVKM. Trimming pared 7 bases from V and 7 bases from J, leaving 19 bases between. This CDR3 is 14 amino acids long. CDR3 DNA sequence: TGTGCCAGCACTGGGGGACCTTGGGGCCCTGGCTACACCTTC. Amino acids: CASTGGPWGPGYTF.

The table lists this clonotype with a few counts. CDR3 in amino acids: CASSRRRDSQKNTDTQYF. In DNA form, the CDR3 reads TGTGCCAGCAGCCGCCGCCGGGACTCACAGAAAAACACAGATACGCAGTATTTT. The J gene is TRBJ2-3, the V gene TRBV21-1; the listed D gene, TRBD2, was not tested against the DNA. TRBV21-1 constitutes a pseudogene. CDR3 length: 18 amino acids.

This clonotype has a count of ten or more. In nucleotides, the CDR3 is TGCAGTGCTAAGGAGGGGGCCGATACGCAGTATTTT. Translating it yields CSAKEGADTQYF. The gene calls are TRBV20-1 and TRBJ2-3; D might be TRBD1 (7 bases). The length of the CDR3 is 12 residues. The germline CDR1 and CDR2 sequences are DFQATT and SNEGSKA (reference sequence). V was trimmed by 4 bases and J by 6 bases, leaving 11 bases between them.

This clonotype was seen at least ten times. The chain joins TRBV5-1 to TRBJ2-3, with a tentative D call TRBD1 (5 bases). Germline V gene lookup returns CDR1 SGHRS and CDR2 YFSETQ. The germline V and J ends were trimmed by 0 bases and 4 bases, with 6 bases remaining between them. This CDR3 is 13 amino acids long. CDR3 coding DNA: TGCGCCAGCAGCTTGGAGGGGTCAGATACGCAGTATTTT. Its translation is CASSLEGSDTQYF.

This chain links TRBV12-3 or TRBV12-4 with TRBJ2-5; 9 bases agree with TRBD1. V was clipped by 5 bases and J by 4 bases; unmatched bases: 5. The CDR3 extends over 14 amino acids. For the CDR3, the DNA is TGTGCCAGCAGTCCCGGGACAGGGAGAGAGACCCAGTACTTC. It is translated as CASSPGTGRETQYF.

This clonotype was seen only a few times. The chain employs TRBV18 and TRBJ2-5, with a weak D call TRBD1 (5 bases). This CDR3 contains 13 residues. V was cut by 1 base and J by 2 bases, with 5 bases left in between. Germline V lookup: CDR1 KGHSH, CDR2 LQKENI. CDR3 DNA: TGTGCCAGCTCACCACGACAGCAAGAGACCCAGTACTTC. This codes for CASSPRQQETQYF. Full variable domain (missing parts from reference TRBV18 and TRBJ2-5): NAGVMQNPRHLVRRRGQEARLRCSPMKGHSHVYWYRQLPEEGLKFMVYLQKENIIDESGMPKERFSAEFPKEGPSILRIQQVVRGDSAAYFCASSPRQQETQYFGPGTRLLVL.

This clonotype came up a few times. The chain carries TRBV11-2 and TRBJ1-2, with 7 bases fitting TRBD1. With V trimmed by 4 bases and J by 4 bases, 18 bases remained unmatched. This CDR3 is built from 18 residues. From germline, CDR1 is SGHAT and CDR2 FQNNGV. The CDR3 protein is CASSSPRDSPTLGYGYTF. In nucleotides, the CDR3 is TGTGCCAGCAGCTCCCCCCGGGACAGCCCCACTTTGGGCTATGGCTACACCTTC.

Ten or more counts support this clonotype. This chain connects TRBV18 to TRBJ1-2; no definite D call. This CDR3 region has 14 residues. Trimming stripped 1 base from V and 3 bases from J, with 9 bases between. The germline V gene has CDR1 KGHSH and CDR2 LQKENI. The CDR3 spells CASSPRGGDYGYTF. CDR3 bases: TGTGCCAGCTCACCACGGGGAGGTGACTATGGCTACACCTTC.

This clonotype was recorded a few times. J is TRBJ1-1 and V is TRBV6-5; 7 positions agree with TRBD1. The V and J ends lost 0 bases and 1 base, in that order; junction bases with no gene match: 11. CDR3 length equals 18 residues. In germline, CDR1 is MNHEY, CDR2 SVGAGI. The CDR3 bases are TGTGCCAGCAGTTACTCGCCGGGACAGACAACCTGGAACACTGAAGCTTTCTTT. It codes for CASSYSPGQTTWNTEAFF.

This clonotype was detected ten times or more. The CDR3 loop is CASRGGAPYEQYF. DNA of the CDR3: TGTGCCAGCAGAGGGGGGGCCCCCTACGAGCAGTACTTC. This chain joins TRBV6-2 or TRBV6-3 and TRBJ2-7; the D gene is possibly TRBD2 (7 bases). V dropped 6 bases and J dropped 2 bases, with 11 bases sitting between them. Germline-derived CDR1 and CDR2 are MNHEY and SVGEGT. The CDR3 totals 13 residues.

The chain has TRBV27 and TRBJ2-7; a weak D match, TRBD2 (6 bases). There are 10 residues in the CDR3. CDR1 and CDR2 (germline): MNHEY, SMNVEV (reference sequence). V lost 11 bases, J lost 3 bases, and 8 bases lay in between. The CDR3 DNA reads TGTGCCGCGGGGCTCTACGAGCAGTACTTC. This sequence encodes CAAGLYEQYF.